These T cell receptor beta chains were read from a single sample in a study of CD8 T cells in Susac syndrome. MiXCR, applied by TCRdb to the immunoSEQ multiplex PCR reads, yields one record per CDR3 protein. The sample yields 150,000 to 200,000 distinct CDR3 sequences, approximately 93% seen once. Sequenced sample: CD4+ T cells from PBMCs. The receptor set was obtained from a human donor with multiple sclerosis. CDR3s include the opening cysteine and the closing phenylalanine or tryptophan. Each record gives: D gene, clone size, J gene, V gene, CDR3 DNA, CDR3 protein. The D gene is left open where the match is weak. Some rows have no size entry. The others give once, few or many, or a class for an expanded clone.

D: TRBD1; size: .; J: TRBJ2-5; V: TRBV18; DNA: TGTGCCAGCTCACCTGCCGCCGGGACAGGGGACCTGGAGACCCAGTACTTC; CDR3: CASSPAAGTGDLETQYF
D: .; size: .; J: TRBJ2-1; V: TRBV30; DNA: TGTGCCTGGAGTGGGGGGTCGATGGGTAGCGGCGATGAGCAGTTCTTC; CDR3: CAWSGGSMGSGDEQFF
D: .; size: .; J: TRBJ2-5; V: TRBV19; DNA: TGTGCCAGTAGTACGCCAAATCGGGGGCAGGGGAATGGGGAGACCCAGTACTTC; CDR3: CASSTPNRGQGNGETQYF
D: .; size: .; J: TRBJ1-6; V: TRBV29-1; DNA: TGCAGCGTAGAACTTAACAGGGAAGGGAAGTCACCCCTCCACTTT; CDR3: CSVELNREGKSPLHF
D: .; size: few; J: TRBJ2-7; V: TRBV7-9; DNA: TGTGCCAGCAGCCGCGGTAGGGAGCAGTACTTC; CDR3: CASSRGREQYF
D: .; size: .; J: TRBJ2-7; V: TRBV28; DNA: TGTGCCATCCGGGACGGGAATTACGAGCAGTACTTC; CDR3: CAIRDGNYEQYF
D: .; size: .; J: TRBJ2-3; V: TRBV29-1; DNA: TGCAGCGTTGAAGATCGCAGGATAACGCAGTATTTT; CDR3: CSVEDRRITQYF
D: .; size: .; J: TRBJ2-7; V: TRBV2; DNA: TGTGCCAGCAGTGACCAGGGGAAAGGCTACGAGCAGTACTTC; CDR3: CASSDQGKGYEQYF
D: TRBD2; size: .; J: TRBJ2-7; V: TRBV7-3; DNA: TGTGCCAGCAGCATAACCCTAGCGGGATTAAACGAGCAGTACTTC; CDR3: CASSITLAGLNEQYF
D: .; size: once; J: TRBJ1-2; V: TRBV18; DNA: TGTGCCAGCTCACCGGGGACCGACCTCAACGACTACACCTTC; CDR3: CASSPGTDLNDYTF
D: .; size: .; J: TRBJ2-7; V: TRBV7-2; DNA: TGTGCCAGCAGCTTCGCCAGACAGGAGCTATACGAGCAGTACTTC; CDR3: CASSFARQELYEQYF
D: .; size: .; J: TRBJ1-1; V: TRBV30; DNA: TGTGCCTGGAGTCGCTGGGACGGTAACACTGAAGCTTTCTTT; CDR3: CAWSRWDGNTEAFF
D: TRBD1; size: .; J: TRBJ2-2; V: TRBV5-1; DNA: TGCGCCAGCAGCAGCGGACAGGTTGACACCGGGGAGCTGTTTTTT; CDR3: CASSSGQVDTGELFF
D: TRBD1; size: .; J: TRBJ2-5; V: TRBV6-1; DNA: TGTGCCAGCAGCCCCCCGGGTAGGGGGCTTGTGGGGACCCAGTACTTC; CDR3: CASSPPGRGLVGTQYF
D: .; size: .; J: TRBJ2-5; V: TRBV12-3/TRBV12-4; DNA: TGTGCCAGCAGTTTAAAGGTTCCGGGAGAGACCCAGTACTTC; CDR3: CASSLKVPGETQYF
D: TRBD2; size: .; J: TRBJ2-7; V: TRBV3-1; DNA: TGTGCCAGCAGTCACTCCGGGACTAGGAATAGCCTTGCCTACGAGCAGTACTTC; CDR3: CASSHSGTRNSLAYEQYF
D: .; size: .; J: TRBJ1-2; V: TRBV29-1; DNA: TGCAGCGCCCAAAGGACAGTGGAGGGCTACACCTTC; CDR3: CSAQRTVEGYTF
D: .; size: .; J: TRBJ1-5; V: TRBV6-2/TRBV6-3; DNA: TGTGCCAGCAGTTACGTCAGGGCCTTTAGCAATCAGCCCCAGCATTTT; CDR3: CASSYVRAFSNQPQHF
D: .; size: .; J: TRBJ2-3; V: TRBV7-2; DNA: TGTGCCAGCAGCTTAGCCTGGAGCGCAGATACGCAGTATTTT; CDR3: CASSLAWSADTQYF
D: .; size: .; J: TRBJ2-7; V: TRBV7-8; DNA: TGTGCCAGCAGCCCCTCGGCTATCCGGTCGCGCGAGCAGTACTTC; CDR3: CASSPSAIRSREQYF
D: .; size: .; J: TRBJ2-5; V: TRBV7-9; DNA: TGTGCCAGCAGCTTAGAGTGGAGCAGTAAAGAGACCCAGTACTTC; CDR3: CASSLEWSSKETQYF
D: TRBD1; size: .; J: TRBJ1-1; V: TRBV29-1; DNA: TGCAGCGTGGGACAGGGAAAGGCTGAAGCTTTCTTT; CDR3: CSVGQGKAEAFF
D: TRBD1; size: .; J: TRBJ1-4; V: TRBV7-9; DNA: TGTGCCAGCACCCGAGGGGGCGGCCATGAGGAAAAACTGTTTTTT; CDR3: CASTRGGGHEEKLFF
D: .; size: .; J: TRBJ2-6; V: TRBV7-2; DNA: TGTGCCAGCAGCTTAGGGACAGTCCTGACTTTC; CDR3: CASSLGTVLTF
D: .; size: .; J: TRBJ2-1; V: TRBV20-1; DNA: TGCAGTGCTAGACTAGCGCAAAACAATGAGCAGTTCTTC; CDR3: CSARLAQNNEQFF
D: TRBD2; size: .; J: TRBJ2-7; V: TRBV14; DNA: TGTGCCAGCAGCCTGCAACCGGGAGGGTATGAGTACTTC; CDR3: CASSLQPGGYEYF
D: .; size: .; J: TRBJ2-7; V: TRBV2; DNA: TGTGCCAGCAGTGAGATCCCTTCCCTTGCCTACGAGCAGTACTTC; CDR3: CASSEIPSLAYEQYF
D: .; size: .; J: TRBJ2-1; V: TRBV25-1; DNA: TGTGCCAGCATGGGTACGAGGGACTCCTACAATGAGCAGTTCTTC; CDR3: CASMGTRDSYNEQFF
D: .; size: .; J: TRBJ2-2; V: TRBV5-1; DNA: TGCGCCAGCAACACCGGGACCCTGGCCGGGGAGCTGTTTTTT; CDR3: CASNTGTLAGELFF
D: .; size: .; J: TRBJ1-4; V: TRBV28; DNA: TGTGCCAGCAGTCCAGATGCAACTAATGAAAAACTGTTTTTT; CDR3: CASSPDATNEKLFF
D: TRBD2; size: .; J: TRBJ2-1; V: TRBV5-6; DNA: TGTGCCAGCAACCTCGGACTAGCGGGAGTGTGGAGGAACAATGAGCAGTTCTTC; CDR3: CASNLGLAGVWRNNEQFF
D: TRBD1; size: .; J: TRBJ1-3; V: TRBV7-9; DNA: TGTGCCAGCAGCCCTCCCGGGACAGGGCGTTTAGACACCATATATTTT; CDR3: CASSPPGTGRLDTIYF
D: .; size: .; J: TRBJ2-2; V: TRBV24-1; DNA: TGTGCCACCAGCCCGGCCAGGGATACCGGGGAGCTGTTTTTT; CDR3: CATSPARDTGELFF
D: TRBD1; size: .; J: TRBJ2-3; V: TRBV20-1; DNA: TGCAGTGCTCCCCAGGGAGGTCAGGGGGCTTCAGATACGCAGTATTTT; CDR3: CSAPQGGQGASDTQYF
D: TRBD1; size: .; J: TRBJ2-3; V: TRBV20-1; DNA: TGCAGTGCCCACGGGACAGGTGATCCCACAGATACGCAGTATTTT; CDR3: CSAHGTGDPTDTQYF
D: .; size: .; J: TRBJ2-2; V: TRBV13; DNA: TGTGCCAGCGGGCAGACTAACACCGGGGAGCTGTTTTTT; CDR3: CASGQTNTGELFF
D: .; size: once; J: TRBJ1-5; V: TRBV2; DNA: TGTGCCAGCCGGGGGAATAGCAATCAGCCCCAGCATTTT; CDR3: CASRGNSNQPQHF
D: .; size: .; J: TRBJ2-7; V: TRBV6-5; DNA: TGTGCCAGCAGTTACTCCTCGCCTCCGTCAGCCTACGAGCAGTACTTC; CDR3: CASSYSSPPSAYEQYF